What follows are 20 T cell receptor beta chains derived from one specimen sequenced in a study of blood T cell repertoires in COVID-19. TCRdb's table, derived via immunoSEQ multiplex PCR, lists solely in-frame clones and lacks some. The repertoire holds approximately 310,000 clones, with roughly 86% as singletons. The material sequenced was peripheral blood. These receptors came from a woman aged 45 to 65 who had recovered from COVID-19.

This sequence joins TRBV20-1 and TRBJ1-4; perhaps TRBD1 as D (6 bases). Trimming stripped 6 bases from V and 7 bases from J, with 9 bases between. The CDR3 has 11 residues. CDR1 is DFQATT and CDR2 is SNEGSKA in the germline V gene (reference sequence). CDR3 loop: CSAARGEKLFF. DNA for the CDR3: TGCAGTGCGGCCAGGGGTGAAAAACTGTTTTTT.

The genes are TRBV10-2 and TRBJ1-5, with 10 bases lining up with TRBD1. CDR1 WSHSY and CDR2 SAAADI come from the germline V gene. The CDR3 runs 12 residues. J was trimmed by 5 bases and V by 8 bases; bases with no gene match: 0. The chain's CDR3 is CASGTGDQPQHF. CDR3 sequence (DNA): TGCGCCAGCGGGACAGGGGATCAGCCCCAGCATTTT.

This chain links TRBV11-2 with TRBJ2-7; D gene uncertain. The V gene lost 5 bases and the J gene lost 3 bases, with 8 bases spanning the gap. Germline loops: CDR1 SGHAT, CDR2 FQNNGV. CDR3 length: 12 residues. As DNA, the CDR3 is TGTGCCAGCAGCCTTGTCAGCTACGAGCAGTACTTC. It encodes CASSLVSYEQYF.

In this sample, this clone turned up a few times. The chain is built from TRBV2 and TRBJ1-5; D uncertain. The V end was cut by 4 bases, the J end by 5 bases, with 9 bases between. This CDR3 contains 13 residues. Germline V gene lookup returns CDR1 SNHLY and CDR2 FYNNEI. CDR3 sequence reads: CASSGYGDQPQHF. The CDR3 DNA follows: TGTGCCAGCAGTGGTTACGGAGATCAGCCCCAGCATTTT.

The genes are TRBV2 and TRBJ2-7, with TRBD1 as a possible D gene (6 bases). The germline V gene encodes CDR1 SNHLY and CDR2 FYNNEI. The CDR3 extends over 13 amino acids. The V end lost 8 bases, the J end lost 4 bases, and 15 bases lay between the germline ends. CDR3 DNA: TGTGCCAGCGGGTTTCAGGGGAGTTACGAGCAGTACTTC. Its translation: CASGFQGSYEQYF.

In its sample, this clone was seen a few times. J is TRBJ2-3 and V is TRBV15; D unclear. Germline V CDR1 and CDR2: LNHNV, YYDKDF (reference sequence). The CDR3 has 15 residues. Trimming cost V 1 base and J 2 bases, with 10 bases left between them. CDR3 DNA sequence: TGTGCCACCAGCAGAGTTTCCAGTCCCACAGATACGCAGTATTTT. Residues: CATSRVSSPTDTQYF.

J is TRBJ1-2 and V is TRBV28, with a weak D call TRBD1 (5 bases). The CDR3 loop spans 12 amino acids. V lost 9 bases and J 5 bases, leaving 13 bases between the germline ends. Germline V gene sequence: CDR1 MDHEN, CDR2 SYDVKM. The CDR3 loop is CASRRGRYGYTF. The DNA for the CDR3 is TGTGCCAGTCGAAGGGGAAGGTATGGCTACACCTTC.

The CDR3 DNA follows: TGCGCCAGCAGCCAAGCATCAGGGACTTATTGGGGTTTTGGCGAAGCTTTCTTT. Its translation is CASSQASGTYWGFGEAFF. This chain joins TRBV4-3 and TRBJ1-1, with D possibly being TRBD1 (5 bases). The CDR3 loop spans 18 amino acids. Germline CDR1 reads LGHNA; CDR2 reads YSLEER. The V end lost 1 base, the J end lost 8 bases, and 26 bases lay between the germline ends.

Written as DNA, the CDR3 is TGTGCCAGCAGCCGAATTAGCGGGGATAAAAAAACCTACGAGCAGTACTTC. Translation gives CASSRISGDKKTYEQYF. The rearrangement links TRBV11-2 to TRBJ2-7, with 8 bases fitting TRBD2. Germline CDR1 is SGHAT and CDR2 is FQNNGV. The junction had 14 bases not matched to a gene; V was cut back by 5 bases and J by 2 bases. The CDR3 totals 17 residues.

The rearrangement uses TRBV4-3 and TRBJ1-1, with D maybe TRBD1 (5 bases). The germline CDR1 and CDR2 sequences are LGHNA and YSLEER. This CDR3 has 13 residues. V was cut by 1 base and J by 6 bases, with 9 bases left in between. CDR3 residues: CASSQGRVAEAFF. The CDR3 DNA reads TGCGCCAGCAGCCAAGGCAGGGTGGCTGAAGCTTTCTTT.

The chain employs TRBV5-1 and TRBJ2-1, with 10 bases lining up with TRBD2. The CDR3 consists of 15 residues. Looked up from germline, CDR1 is SGHRS and CDR2 is YFSETQ. The junction had 5 bases not matched to a gene; V was cut back by 0 bases and J by 8 bases. The CDR3 DNA reads as TGCGCCAGCAGCTTGGAGCGGGGGGGTAGTGATGAGCAGTTCTTC. Translating gives CASSLERGGSDEQFF. Full variable domain (rest looked up from reference TRBV5-1 and TRBJ2-1): KAGVTQTPRYLIKTRGQQVTLSCSPISGHRSVSWYQQTPGQGLQFLFEYFSETQRNKGNFPGRFSGRQFSNSRSEMNVSTLELGDSALYLCASSLERGGSDEQFFGPGTRLTVL.

Details on this clone: Other DNA variants within this sample encode the same CDR3. The CDR3 spells CASRTGTGVDYGYTF. The CDR3 DNA sequence: TGTGCCAGTAGGACAGGGACAGGGGTTGATTATGGCTACACCTTC. The V and J genes are TRBV19 and TRBJ1-2; 10 bases are a match to TRBD1. Germline V gene sequence: CDR1 LNHDA, CDR2 SQIVND (reference sequence). The CDR3 is 15 residues long. After removal of 6 bases from V and 5 bases from J, the junction contained 9 bases not matched to a gene.

The rearrangement joins TRBV28 to TRBJ2-7; the match to TRBD2 covers 7 bases. The V segment lost 8 bases and the J segment 5 bases; nucleotides outside the gene matches: 12. This CDR3 has 14 amino acids. In germline, CDR1 is MDHEN, CDR2 SYDVKM. The CDR3 here is CASAFSGGVDEQYF. CDR3 coding DNA: TGTGCCAGCGCCTTTTCGGGGGGTGTCGACGAGCAGTACTTC. Based on the CDR3 plus reference TRBV28 and TRBJ2-7, the full variable domain is DVKVTQSSRYLVKRTGEKVFLECVQDMDHENMFWYRQDPGLGLRLIYFSYDVKMKEKGDIPEGYSVSREKKERFSLILESASTNQTSMYLCASAFSGGVDEQYFGPGTRLTVT.

This clone was picked up a small number of times. V usage is TRBV6-5 and J usage is TRBJ2-7, with 7 bases lining up with TRBD2. Germline V gene lookup returns CDR1 MNHEY and CDR2 SVGAGI. The CDR3 contains 14 residues. Trimming removed 6 bases from V and 0 bases from J; junction bases left unmatched: 5. CDR3 sequence: CASSFRGGSYEQYF. CDR3 DNA: TGTGCCAGCAGCTTCCGCGGGGGCTCCTACGAGCAGTACTTC.

This clone was seen only once. The chain has TRBV5-1 and TRBJ2-2; perhaps TRBD1 as D (8 bases). Trimming removed 4 bases from V and 5 bases from J, with 15 bases in between. The CDR3 runs to 15 residues. From germline, CDR1 is SGHRS and CDR2 YFSETQ. The CDR3 DNA follows: TGCGCCAGCAGCACTGGACAGGGAGGGACCGGGGAGCTGTTTTTT. Translation: CASSTGQGGTGELFF.

The chain is built from TRBV11-2 and TRBJ2-3; weak D call: TRBD2 (6 bases). The CDR3 runs to 14 residues. The V end lost 7 bases, the J end lost 6 bases, and 17 bases lay between the germline ends. The germline V gene encodes CDR1 SGHAT and CDR2 FQNNGV. CDR3 residues: CASTPGRGSDTQYF. As DNA, the CDR3 is TGTGCCAGCACCCCAGGGCGGGGATCGGATACGCAGTATTTT.

The gene calls are TRBV28 and TRBJ2-7; 9 nucleotides line up with TRBD2. CDR3 length: 17 amino acids. The junction had 12 bases not matched to a gene; V was cut back by 3 bases and J by 3 bases. Germline CDR1 reads MDHEN; CDR2 reads SYDVKM. CDR3 sequence (DNA): TGTGCCAGCAGTTTTGGTCTAGCGGGGAATATTCGCTACGAGCAGTACTTC. Its protein product is CASSFGLAGNIRYEQYF.

In DNA, the CDR3 is TGTGCCAGCAGCAGGACAGGGGCTCACACTGAAGCTTTCTTT. Translating it yields CASSRTGAHTEAFF. This chain joins TRBV7-9 and TRBJ1-1, with TRBD1 matching over 9 bases. The V gene end was trimmed by 5 bases and the J gene end by 3 bases; junction bases not matched to a gene: 4. The CDR3 runs to 14 residues. Germline V gene sequence: CDR1 SEHNR, CDR2 FQNEAQ (reference sequence).

This clone was seen once. The chain recombines TRBV28 with TRBJ2-7; no firm D call. CDR1 is MDHEN and CDR2 is SYDVKM in the germline V gene. V shed 1 base and J shed 8 bases, with 9 bases lying between them. The CDR3 runs to 12 residues. CDR3 region: CASSLSLAKQYF. The CDR3 DNA sequence: TGTGCCAGCAGTTTATCTTTGGCAAAGCAGTACTTC.

The sample holds a few counts of this clone. The chain's CDR3 is CASSQAGFNNEQFF. The CDR3 DNA sequence: TGCGCCAGCAGCCAAGCGGGATTTAACAATGAGCAGTTCTTC. The chain has TRBV4-3 and TRBJ2-1; D is possibly TRBD2 (5 bases). The CDR3 length is 14 residues. Looked up from germline, CDR1 is LGHNA and CDR2 is YSLEER. The V end lost 1 base, the J end lost 5 bases, and 9 bases lay between the germline ends.